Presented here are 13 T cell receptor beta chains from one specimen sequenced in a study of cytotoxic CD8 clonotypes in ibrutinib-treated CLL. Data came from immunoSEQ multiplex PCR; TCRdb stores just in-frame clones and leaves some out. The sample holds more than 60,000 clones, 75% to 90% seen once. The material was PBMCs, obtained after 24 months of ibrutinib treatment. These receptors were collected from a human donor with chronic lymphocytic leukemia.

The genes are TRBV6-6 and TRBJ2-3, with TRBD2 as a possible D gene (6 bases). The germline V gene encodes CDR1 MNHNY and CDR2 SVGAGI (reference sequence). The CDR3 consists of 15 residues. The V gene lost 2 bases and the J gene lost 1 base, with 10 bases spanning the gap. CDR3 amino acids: CASSYRERGTDTQYF. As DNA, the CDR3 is TGTGCCAGCAGTTACCGTGAGCGGGGCACAGATACGCAGTATTTT.

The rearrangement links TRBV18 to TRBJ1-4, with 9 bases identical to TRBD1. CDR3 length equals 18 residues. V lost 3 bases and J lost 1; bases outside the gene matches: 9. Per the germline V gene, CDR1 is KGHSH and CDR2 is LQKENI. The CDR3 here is CASSPRTGEVLTNEKLFF. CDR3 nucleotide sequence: TGTGCCAGCTCACCCCGGACAGGGGAGGTGTTAACTAATGAAAAACTGTTTTTT.

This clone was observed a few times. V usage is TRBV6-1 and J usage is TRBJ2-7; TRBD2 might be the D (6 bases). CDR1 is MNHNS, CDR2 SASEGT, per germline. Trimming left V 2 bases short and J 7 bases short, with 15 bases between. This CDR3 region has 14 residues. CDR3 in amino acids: CASSEWEAPREQYF. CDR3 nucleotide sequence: TGTGCCAGCAGTGAATGGGAGGCGCCACGAGAGCAGTACTTC.

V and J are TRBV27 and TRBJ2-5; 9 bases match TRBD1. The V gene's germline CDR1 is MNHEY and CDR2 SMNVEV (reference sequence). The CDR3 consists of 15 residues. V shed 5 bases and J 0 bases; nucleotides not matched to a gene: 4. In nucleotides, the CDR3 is TGTGCCAGCAGTAAGGACAGGGGATACCAAGAGACCCAGTACTTC. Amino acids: CASSKDRGYQETQYF.

The DNA for the CDR3 is TGTGCCAGTAGTAAGACCGCCCGGGACTATGGCTACACCTTC. Translated: CASSKTARDYGYTF. The chain carries TRBV19 and TRBJ1-2; no definite D call. The germline V gene has CDR1 LNHDA and CDR2 SQIVND (reference sequence). This CDR3 spans 14 amino acids. Deletions cut 4 bases from V and 3 bases from J, with 12 bases between.

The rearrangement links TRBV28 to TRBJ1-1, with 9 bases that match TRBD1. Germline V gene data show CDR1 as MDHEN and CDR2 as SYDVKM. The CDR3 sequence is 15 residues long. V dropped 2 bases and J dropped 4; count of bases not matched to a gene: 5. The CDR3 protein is CASSLGTGYITEAFF. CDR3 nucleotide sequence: TGTGCCAGCAGTTTAGGGACAGGGTACATCACTGAAGCTTTCTTT.

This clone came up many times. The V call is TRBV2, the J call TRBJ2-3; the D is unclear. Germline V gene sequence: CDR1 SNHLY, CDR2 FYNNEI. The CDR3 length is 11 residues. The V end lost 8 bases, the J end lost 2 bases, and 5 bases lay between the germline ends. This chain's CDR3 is CASPHTDTQYF. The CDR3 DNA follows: TGTGCCAGCCCTCACACAGATACGCAGTATTTT.

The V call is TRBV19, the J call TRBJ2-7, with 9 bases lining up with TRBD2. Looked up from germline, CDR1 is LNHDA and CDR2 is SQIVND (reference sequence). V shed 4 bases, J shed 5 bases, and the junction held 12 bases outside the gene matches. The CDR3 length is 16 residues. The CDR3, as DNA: TGTGCCAGTAGTAAGACAGGTTTTAGCGGGAGCCACGAGCAGTACTTC. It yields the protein CASSKTGFSGSHEQYF. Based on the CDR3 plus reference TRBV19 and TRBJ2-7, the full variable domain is DGGITQSPKYLFRKEGQNVTLSCEQNLNHDAMYWYRQDPGQGLRLIYYSQIVNDFQKGDIAEGYSVSREKKESFPLTVTSAQKNPTAFYLCASSKTGFSGSHEQYFGPGTRLTVT.

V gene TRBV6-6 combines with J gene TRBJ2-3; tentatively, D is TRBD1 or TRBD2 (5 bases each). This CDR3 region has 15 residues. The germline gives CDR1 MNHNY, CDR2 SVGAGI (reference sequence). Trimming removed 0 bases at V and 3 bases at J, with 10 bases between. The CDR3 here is CASSYSGEPTDTQYF. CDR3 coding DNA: TGTGCCAGCAGTTACTCGGGGGAGCCGACAGATACGCAGTATTTT.

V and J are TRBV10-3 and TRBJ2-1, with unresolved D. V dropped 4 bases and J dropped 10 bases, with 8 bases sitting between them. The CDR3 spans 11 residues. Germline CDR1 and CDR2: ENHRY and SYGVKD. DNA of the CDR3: TGTGCCATCAGTGTTGCGAGGGAGCAGTTCTTC. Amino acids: CAISVAREQFF.

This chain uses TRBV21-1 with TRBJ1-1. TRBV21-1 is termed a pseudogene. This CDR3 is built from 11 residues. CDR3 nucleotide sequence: TGTGCCCTAAGCCCGAACACTGAAGCTTTCTTT. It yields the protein CALSPNTEAFF.

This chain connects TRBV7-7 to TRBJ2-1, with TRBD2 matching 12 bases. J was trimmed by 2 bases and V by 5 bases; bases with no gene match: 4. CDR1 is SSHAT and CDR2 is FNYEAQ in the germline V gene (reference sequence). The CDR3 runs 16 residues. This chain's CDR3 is CASSPGLAGPYNEQFF. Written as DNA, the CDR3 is TGTGCCAGCAGCCCCGGACTAGCGGGACCCTACAATGAGCAGTTCTTC.

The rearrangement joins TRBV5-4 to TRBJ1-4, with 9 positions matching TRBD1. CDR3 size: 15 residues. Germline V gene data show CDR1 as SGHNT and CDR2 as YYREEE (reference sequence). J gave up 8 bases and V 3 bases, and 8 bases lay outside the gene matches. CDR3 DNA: TGTGCCAGCAGCTCACCGGGACAGGGAGCCGAAAAACTGTTTTTT. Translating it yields CASSSPGQGAEKLFF.